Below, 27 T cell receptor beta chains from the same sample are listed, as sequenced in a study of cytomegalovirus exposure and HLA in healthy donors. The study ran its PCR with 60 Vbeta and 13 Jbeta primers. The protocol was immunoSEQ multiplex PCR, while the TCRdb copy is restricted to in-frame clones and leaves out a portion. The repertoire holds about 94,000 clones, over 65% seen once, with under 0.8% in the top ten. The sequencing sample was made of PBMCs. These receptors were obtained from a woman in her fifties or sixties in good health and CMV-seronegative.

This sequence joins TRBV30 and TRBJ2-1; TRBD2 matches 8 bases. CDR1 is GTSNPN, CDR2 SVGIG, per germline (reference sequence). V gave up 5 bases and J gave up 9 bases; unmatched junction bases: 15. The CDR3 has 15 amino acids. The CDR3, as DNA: TGTGCCTGGGCCACCGGGACTAGTGGGCCCAGTGAGCAGTTCTTC. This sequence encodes CAWATGTSGPSEQFF.

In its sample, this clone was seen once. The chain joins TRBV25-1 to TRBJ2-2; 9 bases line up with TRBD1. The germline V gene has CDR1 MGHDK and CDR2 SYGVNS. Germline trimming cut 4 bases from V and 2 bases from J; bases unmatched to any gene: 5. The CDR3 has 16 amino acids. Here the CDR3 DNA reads TGTGCCAGCAGTGCCCGGACAGGGGTAAACACCGGGGAGCTGTTTTTT. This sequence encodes CASSARTGVNTGELFF.

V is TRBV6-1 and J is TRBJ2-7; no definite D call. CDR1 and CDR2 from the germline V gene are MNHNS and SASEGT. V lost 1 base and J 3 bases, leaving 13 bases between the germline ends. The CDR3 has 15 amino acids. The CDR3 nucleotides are TGTGCCAGCAGTGAAGGGCGCGGATCCGGCTACGAGCAGTACTTC. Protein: CASSEGRGSGYEQYF.

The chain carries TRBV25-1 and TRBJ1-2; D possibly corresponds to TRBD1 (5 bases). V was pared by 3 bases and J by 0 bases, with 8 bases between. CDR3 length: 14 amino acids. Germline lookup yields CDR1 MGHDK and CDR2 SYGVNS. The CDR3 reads CASSEAGTNYGYTF. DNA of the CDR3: TGTGCCAGCAGTGAGGCAGGGACTAACTATGGCTACACCTTC.

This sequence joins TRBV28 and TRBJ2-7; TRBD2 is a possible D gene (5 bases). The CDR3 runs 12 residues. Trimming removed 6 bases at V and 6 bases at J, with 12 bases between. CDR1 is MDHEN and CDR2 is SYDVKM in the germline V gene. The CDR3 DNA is TGTGCCAGCAGGAGGGTTTTAAGCGAGCAGTACTTC. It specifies CASRRVLSEQYF.

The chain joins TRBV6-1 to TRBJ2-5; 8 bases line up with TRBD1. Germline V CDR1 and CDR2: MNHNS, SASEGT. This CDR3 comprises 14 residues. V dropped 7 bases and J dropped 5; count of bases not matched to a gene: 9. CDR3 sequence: CASITGQGRETQYF. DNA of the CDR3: TGTGCCAGCATAACCGGACAGGGACGGGAGACCCAGTACTTC.

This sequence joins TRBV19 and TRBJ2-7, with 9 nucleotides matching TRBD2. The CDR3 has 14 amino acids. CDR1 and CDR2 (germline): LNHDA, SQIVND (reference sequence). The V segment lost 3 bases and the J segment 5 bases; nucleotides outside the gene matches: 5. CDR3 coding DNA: TGTGCCAGTAGTATCAGAGCGGGAGGAAACGAGCAGTACTTC. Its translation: CASSIRAGGNEQYF.

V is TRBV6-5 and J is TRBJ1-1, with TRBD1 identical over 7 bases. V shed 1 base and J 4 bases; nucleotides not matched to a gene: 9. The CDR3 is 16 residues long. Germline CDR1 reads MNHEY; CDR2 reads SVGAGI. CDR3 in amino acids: CASSYYATGAATEAFF. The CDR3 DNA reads TGTGCCAGCAGTTACTACGCCACAGGGGCGGCCACTGAAGCTTTCTTT.

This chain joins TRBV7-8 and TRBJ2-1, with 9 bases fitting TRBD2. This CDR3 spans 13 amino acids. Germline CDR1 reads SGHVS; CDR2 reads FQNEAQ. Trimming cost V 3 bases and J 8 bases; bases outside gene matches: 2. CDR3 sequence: CASSLGLAYEQFF. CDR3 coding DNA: TGTGCCAGCAGCTTGGGACTAGCATATGAGCAGTTCTTC.

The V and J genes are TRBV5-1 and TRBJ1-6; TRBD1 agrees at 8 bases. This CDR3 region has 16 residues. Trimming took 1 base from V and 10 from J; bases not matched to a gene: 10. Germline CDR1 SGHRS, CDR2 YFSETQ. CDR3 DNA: TGCGCCAGCAGCTTGTCCGGGACAGGTTTTAACTCACCCCTCCACTTT. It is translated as CASSLSGTGFNSPLHF.

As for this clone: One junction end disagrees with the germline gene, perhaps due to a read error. CDR3 bases: TGTGCCAGCAGGGAAGGACAGTCCTACGAGCAGTACTTC. This codes for CASREGQSYEQYF. This rearrangement joins TRBV2 to TRBJ2-7, with D perhaps matching TRBD1 (6 bases). The CDR3 contains 13 residues. Germline CDR1 and CDR2: SNHLY and FYNNEI.

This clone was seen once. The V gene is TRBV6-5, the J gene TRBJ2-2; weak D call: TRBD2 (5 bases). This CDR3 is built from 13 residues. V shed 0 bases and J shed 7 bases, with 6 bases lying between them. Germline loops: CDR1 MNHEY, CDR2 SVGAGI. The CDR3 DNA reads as TGTGCCAGCAGTTACTCGAGGGTCGGGGAGCTGTTTTTT. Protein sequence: CASSYSRVGELFF.

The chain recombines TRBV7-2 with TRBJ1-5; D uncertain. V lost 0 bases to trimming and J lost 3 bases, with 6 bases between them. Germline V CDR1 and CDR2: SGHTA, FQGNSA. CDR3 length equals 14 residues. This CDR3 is CASSLARYNQPQHF. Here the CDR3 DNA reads TGTGCCAGCAGCTTAGCCCGGTACAATCAGCCCCAGCATTTT.

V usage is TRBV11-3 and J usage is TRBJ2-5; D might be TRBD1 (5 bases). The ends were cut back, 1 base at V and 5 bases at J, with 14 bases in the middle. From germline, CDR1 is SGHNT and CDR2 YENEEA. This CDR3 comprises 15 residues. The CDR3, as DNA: TGTGCCAGCAGCTTAGGGGGCTCGCCCGGGGAGACCCAGTACTTC. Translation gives CASSLGGSPGETQYF. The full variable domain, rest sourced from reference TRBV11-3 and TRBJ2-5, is EAGVVQSPRYKIIEKKQPVAFWCNPISGHNTLYWYLQNLGQGPELLIRYENEEAVDDSQLPKDRFSAERLKGVDSTLKIQPAELGDSAVYLCASSLGGSPGETQYFGPGTRLLVL.

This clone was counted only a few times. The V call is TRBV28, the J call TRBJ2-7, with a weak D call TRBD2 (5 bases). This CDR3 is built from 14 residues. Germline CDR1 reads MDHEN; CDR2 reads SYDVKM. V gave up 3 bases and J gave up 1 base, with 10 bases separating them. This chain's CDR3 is CASSFRRLSYEQYF. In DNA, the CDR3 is TGTGCCAGCAGTTTCCGTCGACTATCCTACGAGCAGTACTTC.

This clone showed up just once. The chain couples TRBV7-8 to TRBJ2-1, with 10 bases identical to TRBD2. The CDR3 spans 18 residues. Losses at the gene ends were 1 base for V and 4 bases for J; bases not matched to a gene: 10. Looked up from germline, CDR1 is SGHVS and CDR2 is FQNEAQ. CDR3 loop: CASSLGGIAGGPYNEQFF. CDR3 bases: TGTGCCAGCAGCTTAGGGGGGATAGCGGGGGGCCCTTACAATGAGCAGTTCTTC.

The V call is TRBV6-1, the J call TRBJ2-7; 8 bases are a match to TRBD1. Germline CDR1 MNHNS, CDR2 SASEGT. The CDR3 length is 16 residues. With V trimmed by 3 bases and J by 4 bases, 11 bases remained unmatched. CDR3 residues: CASSDPPTGDRYEQYF. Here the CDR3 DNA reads TGTGCCAGCAGTGATCCCCCGACAGGGGACAGGTACGAGCAGTACTTC.

The CDR3 DNA reads TGTGCCAGCACCGCCCGGGACATCAGGCCCCTCCACTTT. It is translated as CASTARDIRPLHF. V is TRBV5-6 and J is TRBJ1-6; D may be TRBD1 (6 bases). The germline CDR1 and CDR2 sequences are SGHDT and YYEEEE. The CDR3 runs to 13 residues. The ends were cut back, 6 bases at V and 13 bases at J, with 17 bases in the middle.

CDR3 sequence: CASSERRDREANQPQHF. CDR3 nucleotide sequence: TGTGCCAGCAGTGAACGGAGGGACAGGGAGGCGAATCAGCCCCAGCATTTT. The chain couples TRBV25-1 to TRBJ1-5; 9 bases match TRBD1. The ends lost 2 bases at V and 4 bases at J; junction bases unmatched: 9. The CDR3 is 17 residues long. The germline gives CDR1 MGHDK, CDR2 SYGVNS. The full variable domain, its missing parts supplied by reference TRBV25-1 and TRBJ1-5, is EADIYQTPRYLVIGTGKKITLECSQTMGHDKMYWYQQDPGMELHLIHYSYGVNSTEKGDLSSESTVSRIRTEHFPLTLESARPSHTSQYLCASSERRDREANQPQHFGDGTRLSIL.

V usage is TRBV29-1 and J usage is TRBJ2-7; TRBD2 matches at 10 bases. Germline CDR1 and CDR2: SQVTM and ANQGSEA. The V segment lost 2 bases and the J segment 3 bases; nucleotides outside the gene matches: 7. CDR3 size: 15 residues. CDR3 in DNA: TGCAGCGTTGAATTTTACGCTAGCGGGAGCTACGAGCAGTACTTC. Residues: CSVEFYASGSYEQYF.

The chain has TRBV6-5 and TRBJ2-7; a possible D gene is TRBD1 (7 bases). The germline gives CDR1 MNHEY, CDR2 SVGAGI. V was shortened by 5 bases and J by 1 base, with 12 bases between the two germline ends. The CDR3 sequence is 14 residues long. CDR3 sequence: CASSRQGGSYEQYF. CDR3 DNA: TGTGCCAGCAGTCGCCAGGGGGGTTCCTACGAGCAGTACTTC.

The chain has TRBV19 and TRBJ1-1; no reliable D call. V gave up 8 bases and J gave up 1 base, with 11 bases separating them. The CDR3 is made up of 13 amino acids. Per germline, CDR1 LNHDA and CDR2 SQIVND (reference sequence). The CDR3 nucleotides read TGTGCCAGTGAGGGTTTCCAGAACACTGAAGCTTTCTTT. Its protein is CASEGFQNTEAFF.

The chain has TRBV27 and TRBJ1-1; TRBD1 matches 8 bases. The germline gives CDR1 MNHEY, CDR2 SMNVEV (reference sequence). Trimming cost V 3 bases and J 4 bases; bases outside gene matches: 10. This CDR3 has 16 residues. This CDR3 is CASSFLRDRGTTEAFF. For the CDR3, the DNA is TGTGCCAGCAGTTTCCTTCGTGACAGGGGAACCACTGAAGCTTTCTTT.

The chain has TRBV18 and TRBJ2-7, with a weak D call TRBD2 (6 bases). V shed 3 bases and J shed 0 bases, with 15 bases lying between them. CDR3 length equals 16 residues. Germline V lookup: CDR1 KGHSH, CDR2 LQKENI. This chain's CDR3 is CASSPTGGETSYEQYF. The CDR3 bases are TGTGCCAGCTCACCGACCGGCGGGGAGACCTCCTACGAGCAGTACTTC.

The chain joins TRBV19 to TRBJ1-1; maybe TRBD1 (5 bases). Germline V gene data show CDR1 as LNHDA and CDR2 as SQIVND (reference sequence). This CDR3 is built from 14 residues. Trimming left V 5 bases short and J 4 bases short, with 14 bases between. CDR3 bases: TGTGCCAGTAGTTCAGGAGACAGCCCCACTGAAGCTTTCTTT. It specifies CASSSGDSPTEAFF.

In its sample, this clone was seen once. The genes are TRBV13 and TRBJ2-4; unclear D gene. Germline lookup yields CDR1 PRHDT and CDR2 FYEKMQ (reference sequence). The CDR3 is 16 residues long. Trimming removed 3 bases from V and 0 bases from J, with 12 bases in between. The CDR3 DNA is TGTGCCAGCAGCTTCTCAGGCGTCCTAGCCAAAAACATTCAGTACTTC. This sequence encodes CASSFSGVLAKNIQYF.

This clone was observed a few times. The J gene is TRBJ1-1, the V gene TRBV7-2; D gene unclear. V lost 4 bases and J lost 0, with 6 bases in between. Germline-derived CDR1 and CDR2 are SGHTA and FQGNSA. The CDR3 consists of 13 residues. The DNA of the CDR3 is TGTGCCAGCAGCTCTTACATGAACACTGAAGCTTTCTTT. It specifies CASSSYMNTEAFF.